This is a list of T cell receptor beta chains from one sample in a study of beta chain features in type 1 diabetes. The method was immunoSEQ multiplex PCR; TCRdb's version includes in-frame clones alone and lacks a portion of them. The sample carries some 660,000 clones, about 14% recorded once. The sample comprised naive CD4+ T cells from blood. Receptor source: a man between 18 and 29 years old with type 1 diabetes. Each CDR3 is given with its conserved first and last residue. The order of the fields is D gene, clone size, V gene, J gene, CDR3 protein, CDR3 DNA. D genes are given only for firm matches. Only some rows state a clone size, as once, few, many or a class for expanded clones.

>-|few|TRBV18|TRBJ1-2
CASSRRSSEGYTF
TGTGCCAGCTCCCGGAGGTCCTCAGAGGGCTACACCTTC
>-|few|TRBV28|TRBJ2-7
CASSLWENDSYEQYF
TGTGCCAGCAGTTTATGGGAAAATGACTCCTACGAGCAGTACTTC
>-|few|TRBV25-1|TRBJ1-3
CASSERANTIYF
TGTGCCAGCAGTGAAAGGGCAAACACCATATATTTT
>TRBD2|few|TRBV2|TRBJ2-2
CATMGGLAGVANTGELFF
TGTGCCACCATGGGGGGACTAGCGGGAGTGGCGAACACCGGGGAGCTGTTTTTT
>TRBD2|-|TRBV19|TRBJ2-1
CATRGGRAFNEQFF
TGTGCCACCCGGGGCGGGAGGGCTTTCAATGAGCAGTTCTTC
>TRBD2|few|TRBV28|TRBJ2-7
CASSLLGTSGSYEQYF
TGTGCCAGCAGTTTACTCGGGACTAGCGGCTCCTACGAGCAGTACTTC
>-|few|TRBV7-2|TRBJ2-5
CASSPGSSGTQYF
TGTGCCAGCAGCCCCGGGTCCTCGGGGACCCAGTACTTC
>TRBD1|-|TRBV19|TRBJ2-2
CGSSILRGRAGELFF
TGTGGCAGTAGTATACTCAGGGGGCGCGCCGGGGAGCTGTTTTTT
>-|-|TRBV4-3|TRBJ1-5
CASSQVGSNQPQHF
TGCGCCAGCAGCCAAGTAGGTAGCAATCAGCCCCAGCATTTT
>-|-|TRBV9|TRBJ2-6
CASSASLLYSGANVLTF
TGTGCCAGCAGCGCGTCCCTGTTGTACTCTGGGGCCAACGTCCTGACTTTC
>-|few|TRBV5-1|TRBJ2-3
CASSLELDGTDTQYF
TGCGCCAGCAGCTTGGAACTAGACGGCACAGATACGCAGTATTTT
>-|once|TRBV27|TRBJ2-3
CASSVQGLDTQYF
TGTGCCAGCAGTGTGCAGGGGTTAGATACGCAGTATTTT
>TRBD2|few|TRBV15|TRBJ2-5
CATSRGTGLAGDVMRTQYF
TGTGCCACCAGCAGGGGTACCGGACTAGCGGGGGACGTAATGCGGACCCAGTACTTC
>-|few|TRBV4-3|TRBJ2-7
CASSQEVFSEQYF
TGCGCCAGCAGCCAAGAGGTGTTCTCCGAGCAGTACTTC
>-|-|TRBV4-1|TRBJ2-2
CASSLSRGATGELFF
TGCGCCAGCAGCCTTTCGAGAGGGGCTACCGGGGAGCTGTTTTTT
>-|-|TRBV30|TRBJ2-5
CAWKLGTDYQETQYF
TGTGCCTGGAAGCTCGGAACTGACTACCAAGAGACCCAGTACTTC
>-|few|TRBV30|TRBJ2-3
CAWSDGGSDTQYF
TGTGCCTGGAGTGACGGGGGCTCAGATACGCAGTATTTT
>TRBD1|few|TRBV6-5|TRBJ2-7
CATTSQGAAYEQYF
TGTGCCACCACCTCCCAGGGGGCAGCCTACGAGCAGTACTTC
>-|few|TRBV5-1|TRBJ2-2
CASSLAAGSAGELFF
TGCGCCAGCAGCTTGGCGGCAGGGTCCGCCGGGGAGCTGTTTTTT
>-|few|TRBV5-4|TRBJ2-1
CASSDGRFSSYNEQFF
TGTGCCTCCTCTGATGGCAGGTTCAGCTCCTACAATGAGCAGTTCTTC
>-|few|TRBV4-2|TRBJ2-3
CASSQLGAGLDTQYF
TGTGCCAGCAGCCAGCTGGGTGCAGGGCTAGATACGCAGTATTTT
>TRBD1|-|TRBV2|TRBJ1-4
CASSDDRDYNEKLFF
TGTGCCAGCAGTGACGACAGGGACTATAATGAAAAACTGTTTTTT
>TRBD2|few|TRBV13|TRBJ2-5
CASSSTGRGGLETQYF
TGTGCCAGCAGCTCCACCGGGCGGGGGGGCCTAGAGACCCAGTACTTC
>-|-|TRBV9|TRBJ2-3
CASSVSDPGGTDTQYF
TGTGCCAGCAGCGTATCAGACCCAGGCGGGACAGATACGCAGTATTTT
>TRBD1|-|TRBV18|TRBJ1-2
CASSQDRGGYTF
TGTGCCAGCTCACAGGACAGGGGCGGCTACACCTTC
>-|-|TRBV7-2|TRBJ2-7
CASSPGAYEQYF
TGTGCCAGCAGCCCCGGGGCCTACGAGCAGTACTTC